These 24 T cell receptor beta chains share one sample of origin, sequenced in a study of cytomegalovirus exposure and HLA in healthy donors. This PCR relied on a set of 60 Vbeta primers and 13 Jbeta primers. Data came from immunoSEQ multiplex PCR; TCRdb stores just in-frame clones and leaves some out. The sample carries approximately 160,000 clones, 80% to 85% recorded once. Sequenced sample: PBMCs. The receptors were gathered from a boy under 10 years old in good health and CMV-seronegative.

CDR3 in DNA: TGTGCCGTACAGGGGGCGCGGAATGAGCAGTTCTTC. It yields the protein CAVQGARNEQFF. The chain joins TRBV10-3 to TRBJ2-1; TRBD1 matches 9 bases. This CDR3 region has 12 residues. V dropped 11 bases and J dropped 7; count of bases not matched to a gene: 6. Germline CDR1 reads ENHRY; CDR2 reads SYGVKD.

The gene calls are TRBV6-5 and TRBJ2-3; possible D gene TRBD2, 6 bases. V gave up 3 bases and J gave up 0 bases, with 13 bases separating them. The CDR3 length is 16 residues. In germline, CDR1 is MNHEY, CDR2 SVGAGI. CDR3 in DNA: TGTGCCAGCAGTTATAGGACGGGAGCAAGCACAGATACGCAGTATTTT. It encodes CASSYRTGASTDTQYF.

This clone has only one observation. This CDR3 reads CASSYDGLAVANEQFF. The CDR3 bases are TGTGCCAGCAGTTACGACGGACTAGCGGTGGCCAATGAGCAGTTCTTC. The J gene is TRBJ2-1, the V gene TRBV6-5; 10 bases are shared with TRBD2. CDR1 and CDR2 (germline): MNHEY, SVGAGI. The J segment lost 6 bases and the V segment lost 2 bases, leaving 7 bases of the junction unmatched. This CDR3 comprises 16 residues.

The V gene is TRBV27, the J gene TRBJ2-7; 9 bases align to TRBD2. Germline CDR1 MNHEY, CDR2 SMNVEV (reference sequence). This CDR3 comprises 14 residues. After removal of 7 bases from V and 2 bases from J, the junction contained 6 bases not matched to a gene. The CDR3 loop is CASKIAGGPYEQYF. In DNA form, the CDR3 reads TGTGCCAGCAAGATTGCGGGAGGGCCCTACGAGCAGTACTTC.

The chain joins TRBV27 to TRBJ2-3, with a tentative D call TRBD2 (6 bases). Germline-derived CDR1 and CDR2 are MNHEY and SMNVEV (reference sequence). Trimming pared 2 bases from V and 0 bases from J, leaving 9 bases between. The CDR3 extends over 15 amino acids. Here the CDR3 DNA reads TGTGCCAGCAGTTTAGCGGGGACTAGCACAGATACGCAGTATTTT. This translates into CASSLAGTSTDTQYF.

This clone was counted between two and nine times. This chain connects TRBV6-5 to TRBJ1-1; no definite D call. The germline CDR1 and CDR2 sequences are MNHEY and SVGAGI. V was shortened by 0 bases and J by 1 base, with 6 bases between the two germline ends. The CDR3 has 14 amino acids. This CDR3 is CASSYSWPNTEAFF. The CDR3, as DNA: TGTGCCAGCAGTTACTCTTGGCCGAACACTGAAGCTTTCTTT.

V usage is TRBV5-6 and J usage is TRBJ2-3; D is undetermined. Deletions cut 0 bases from V and 3 bases from J, with 14 bases between. Germline V gene sequence: CDR1 SGHDT, CDR2 YYEEEE. This CDR3 contains 16 residues. The CDR3 loop reads CASSLARSDYTDTQYF. CDR3 DNA: TGTGCCAGCAGCTTGGCCAGGTCAGATTATACAGATACGCAGTATTTT. The whole variable domain, filled in from reference TRBV5-6 and TRBJ2-3, reads DAGVTQSPTHLIKTRGQQVTLRCSPKSGHDTVSWYQQALGQGPQFIFQYYEEEERQRGNFPDRFSGHQFPNYSSELNVNALLLGDSALYLCASSLARSDYTDTQYFGPGTRLTVL.

The chain carries TRBV14 and TRBJ1-2; weak D call: TRBD1 (5 bases). The germline gives CDR1 SGHDN, CDR2 FVKESK. V lost 1 base to trimming and J lost 0 bases, with 15 bases between them. The CDR3 is 17 amino acids. This chain's CDR3 is CASSQVEGIGANYGYTF. CDR3 nucleotides: TGTGCCAGCAGCCAAGTGGAGGGGATAGGGGCTAACTATGGCTACACCTTC.

This CDR3 reads CASSLGHPANTEAFF. The CDR3 coding sequence is TGTGCCAGCAGTTTGGGACACCCCGCGAACACTGAAGCTTTCTTT. The rearrangement uses TRBV27 and TRBJ1-1; TRBD1 might be the D (6 bases). V gave up 3 bases and J gave up 1 base, with 12 bases separating them. The CDR3 runs to 15 residues. From germline, CDR1 is MNHEY and CDR2 SMNVEV (reference sequence).

The chain uses TRBV7-9 and TRBJ2-3, with a possible D match to TRBD2 (6 bases). Trimming removed 3 bases at V and 3 bases at J, with 13 bases between. This CDR3 has 15 residues. The V gene's germline CDR1 is SEHNR and CDR2 FQNEAQ (reference sequence). Here the CDR3 DNA reads TGTGCCAGCAGCTTTGGAGGGTTAGGTACAGATACGCAGTATTTT. This translates into CASSFGGLGTDTQYF.

The chain uses TRBV5-1 and TRBJ2-3, with D uncertain. The length of the CDR3 is 16 residues. Germline lookup yields CDR1 SGHRS and CDR2 YFSETQ. V was trimmed by 0 bases and J by 8 bases, leaving 19 bases between them. The CDR3 DNA is TGCGCCAGCAGCTTGGACCCGTACCTGGCATTGGCTACGCAGTATTTT. Encoded protein: CASSLDPYLALATQYF.

This sequence joins TRBV11-3 and TRBJ2-7; possibly TRBD1 for D (6 bases). Germline V lookup: CDR1 SGHNT, CDR2 YENEEA. The CDR3 loop spans 13 amino acids. V gave up 1 base and J gave up 4 bases, with 8 bases separating them. CDR3 coding DNA: TGTGCCAGCAGCTTAGTACAGGGTTACGAGCAGTACTTC. Protein product: CASSLVQGYEQYF.

The chain employs TRBV28 and TRBJ1-2; a possible D gene is TRBD1 (5 bases). Germline assignment: CDR1 MDHEN and CDR2 SYDVKM. V was cut by 3 bases and J by 0 bases, with 8 bases left in between. The CDR3 runs 14 residues. As DNA, the CDR3 is TGTGCCAGCAGTTTTATACAGGCTAACTATGGCTACACCTTC. It encodes CASSFIQANYGYTF.

This clone has just a few counts. The identical CDR3 is also encoded by other nucleotide sequences in the sample. The V call is TRBV10-1, the J call TRBJ2-7; 8 bases are shared with TRBD2. Germline V lookup: CDR1 WNHNN, CDR2 SYGVQD (reference sequence). This CDR3 has 14 residues. Losses at the gene ends were 4 bases for V and 7 bases for J; bases not matched to a gene: 9. The CDR3 nucleotides read TGCGCCAGCAGTGGACTAGCGACCCCTCTGGAGCAGTACTTC. Translated, it gives CASSGLATPLEQYF.

This chain joins TRBV11-1 and TRBJ2-1, with 7 bases lining up with TRBD2. Unmatched junction bases numbered 9, after V lost 7 bases and J lost 6 bases. The V gene's germline CDR1 is SGHAT and CDR2 FQDESV (reference sequence). The CDR3 covers 14 residues. The CDR3 bases are TGTGCCAGCAACCGGGACTACGGCGGCAATGAGCAGTTCTTC. Translation gives CASNRDYGGNEQFF.

A few counts support this clone. The V call is TRBV5-1, the J call TRBJ1-5, with D unresolved. V dropped 2 bases and J dropped 1 base, with 4 bases sitting between them. CDR1 and CDR2 from the germline V gene are SGHRS and YFSETQ. The CDR3 consists of 13 residues. CDR3: CASSFGSNQPQHF. CDR3 nucleotides: TGCGCCAGCAGCTTTGGCAGCAATCAGCCCCAGCATTTT.

This rearrangement joins TRBV6-6 to TRBJ1-4; tentative D call: TRBD1 (5 bases). V lost 6 bases to trimming and J lost 4 bases, with 12 bases between them. Germline loops: CDR1 MNHNY, CDR2 SVGAGI (reference sequence). This CDR3 contains 14 residues. CDR3 region: CASSPGLSNEKLFF. CDR3 DNA: TGTGCCAGCAGCCCAGGGTTAAGTAATGAAAAACTGTTTTTT.

The chain couples TRBV6-6 to TRBJ1-5; D is undetermined. In germline, CDR1 is MNHNY, CDR2 SVGAGI (reference sequence). This CDR3 has 14 residues. V gave up 6 bases and J gave up 0 bases, with 9 bases separating them. The CDR3 sequence is CASSNGGSNQPQHF. Written as DNA, the CDR3 is TGTGCCAGCAGCAACGGCGGTAGCAATCAGCCCCAGCATTTT.

This clone was recorded only once. This likely comes from a read error, as the CDR3 has no conserved phenylalanine or tryptophan at its end. Because the CDR3's place on the DNA is in doubt, the DNA is left out and the CDR3 is given as listed by TCRdb. This chain uses TRBV15 with TRBJ2-4; TRBD2 is taken as the D call from the table, unchecked against the DNA. Germline V gives CDR1 LNHNV, CDR2 YYDKDF (reference sequence). The CDR3 is 11 residues long, counting both termini. CDR3 region: CATSRDPRTVR.

This sequence joins TRBV6-5 and TRBJ2-1, with 10 bases identical to TRBD2. Germline V gene sequence: CDR1 MNHEY, CDR2 SVGAGI. The CDR3 loop spans 16 amino acids. V was pared by 0 bases and J by 5 bases, with 4 bases of the junction left unmatched. The CDR3 protein is CASSYSFLAGDNEQFF. For the CDR3, the DNA is TGTGCCAGCAGTTACTCTTTCCTAGCGGGAGACAATGAGCAGTTCTTC.

The chain has TRBV13 and TRBJ2-3, with 14 bases that match TRBD2. In germline, CDR1 is PRHDT, CDR2 FYEKMQ (reference sequence). V lost 5 bases, J lost 1 base, and 17 bases stayed unmatched. The CDR3 sequence is 21 residues long. CDR3 nucleotide sequence: TGTGCCAGCAGCCTCCCATTTGTGGGACCGGGACTAGCGGGAGGCACAGATACGCAGTATTTT. This codes for CASSLPFVGPGLAGGTDTQYF.

In its sample, this clone was seen a few times. The chain combines TRBV11-2 with TRBJ1-2; D unresolved. The CDR3 has 15 residues. CDR1 is SGHAT and CDR2 is FQNNGV in the germline V gene. Trimming pared 0 bases from V and 4 bases from J, leaving 12 bases between. The CDR3 reads CASSLDRVDPYGYTF. The CDR3 region has the DNA TGTGCCAGCAGCTTAGATCGTGTAGATCCCTATGGCTACACCTTC.

The chain links TRBV19 to TRBJ2-7; D is perhaps TRBD1 (5 bases). The V gene's germline CDR1 is LNHDA and CDR2 SQIVND (reference sequence). V lost 3 bases, J lost 2 bases, and 11 bases lay in between. The CDR3 contains 14 residues. The CDR3 DNA reads TGTGCCAGTAGTATTACGACAGTACCCTACGAGCAGTACTTC. The encoded protein is CASSITTVPYEQYF.

CDR3 coding DNA: TGTGCCAGCAGCTTAAAAGCGGGAGGACTCTACGAGCAGTACTTC. It yields the protein CASSLKAGGLYEQYF. The J gene is TRBJ2-7, the V gene TRBV7-8; 9 bases align to TRBD2. The V gene end was trimmed by 2 bases and the J gene end by 3 bases; junction bases not matched to a gene: 5. This CDR3 has 15 residues. Germline loops: CDR1 SGHVS, CDR2 FQNEAQ. Filled out from reference TRBV7-8 and TRBJ2-7, the complete variable domain reads GAGVSQSPRYKVAKRGQDVALRCDPISGHVSLFWYQQALGQGPEFLTYFQNEAQLDKSGLPSDRFFAERPEGSVSTLKIQRTQQEDSAVYLCASSLKAGGLYEQYFGPGTRLTVT.